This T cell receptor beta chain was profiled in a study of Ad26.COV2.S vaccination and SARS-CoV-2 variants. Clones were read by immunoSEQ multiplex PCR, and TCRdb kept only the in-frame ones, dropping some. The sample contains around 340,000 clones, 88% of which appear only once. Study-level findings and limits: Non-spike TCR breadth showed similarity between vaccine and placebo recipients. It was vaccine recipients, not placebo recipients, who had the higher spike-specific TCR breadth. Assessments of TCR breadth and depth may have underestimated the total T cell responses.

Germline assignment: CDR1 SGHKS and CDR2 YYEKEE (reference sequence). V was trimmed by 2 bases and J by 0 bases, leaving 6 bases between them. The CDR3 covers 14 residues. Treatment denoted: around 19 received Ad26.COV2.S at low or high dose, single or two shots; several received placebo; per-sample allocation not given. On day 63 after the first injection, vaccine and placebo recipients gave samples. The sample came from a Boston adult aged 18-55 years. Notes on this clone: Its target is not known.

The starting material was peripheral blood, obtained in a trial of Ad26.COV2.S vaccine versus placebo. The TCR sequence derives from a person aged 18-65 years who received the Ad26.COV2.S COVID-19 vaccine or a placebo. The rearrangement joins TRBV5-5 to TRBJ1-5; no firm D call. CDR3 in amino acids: CASSFRASNQPQHF. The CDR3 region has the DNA TGTGCCAGCAGCTTTCGGGCTAGCAATCAGCCCCAGCATTTT. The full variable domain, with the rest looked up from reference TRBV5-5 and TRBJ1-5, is DAGVTQSPTHLIKTRGQQVTLRCSPISGHKSVSWYQQVLGQGPQFIFQYYEKEERGRGNFPDRFSARQFPNYSSELNVNALLLGDSALYLCASSFRASNQPQHFGDGTRLSIL.